This T cell receptor beta chain was sequenced for a study of CD8 T cells in ankylosing spondylitis. Germline V gene sequence: CDR1 ENHRY, CDR2 SYGVKD. V gave up 8 bases and J gave up 3 bases; unmatched junction bases: 9. This CDR3 has 14 amino acids. In this sample, this clonotype turned up many times. Its antigen is not known. Researchers built TCR beta libraries using quantitative 5'-RACE with molecular barcodes. One entry per CDR3 protein, called by TCRdb with MiXCR from the 5' RACE reads. Of 300,000 to 350,000 distinct CDR3 sequences listed, more than 20% are singletons. Whole-study findings and limits: Clones linked to disease were reported to show significant enrichment in matched ankylosing spondylitis synovial fluid.

This receptor was taken from a female donor with ankylosing spondylitis or in good health (not recorded which). The sample taken for sequencing was blood, either unsorted or a sorted T cell fraction (not recorded which). This chain links TRBV10-3 with TRBJ2-5; TRBD1 matches at 7 bases. CDR3 protein: CAIGSPTGEETQYF. Here the CDR3 DNA reads TGTGCCATCGGGAGCCCCACAGGGGAAGAGACCCAGTACTTC.